The rows below give T cell receptor beta chains drawn from one sample of a study of lymphopenia after photon versus proton radiotherapy. TCRdb keeps only in-frame clones here, not all; method: immunoSEQ multiplex PCR. Altogether under 80,000 clones are present, 75% to 90% being singletons, with the ten largest covering approximately 2%. The specimen comprised peripheral blood, sampled from a patient treated with photon-based radiotherapy. The source of these receptors is a middle-aged man with gastric cancer. Both conserved end residues are part of each CDR3. A D gene is named only where the DNA matches it firmly. Rows give clone size only sometimes, using once, few, many, or a class for an expanded clone.

d_call,clone_size,v_call,cdr3_length,j_call,cdr3_nt,cdr3_aa
.,.,TRBV7-9,13,TRBJ1-5,TGTGCCAGCAGCCCAAACGAAGATCAGCCCCAGCATTTT,CASSPNEDQPQHF
TRBD2,.,TRBV4-3,17,TRBJ2-3,TGCGCCAGCAGCCAAGATGGTGGGACTAGCGGCACAGATACGCAGTATTTT,CASSQDGGTSGTDTQYF
.,.,TRBV27,16,TRBJ1-4,TGTGCCAGCAGTTCTGGGGGCCTTGCAACTAATGAAAAACTGTTTTTT,CASSSGGLATNEKLFF
.,.,TRBV11-1,12,TRBJ2-1,TGTGCCAGCAGGGGGCCGTACAATGAGCAGTTCTTC,CASRGPYNEQFF
TRBD2,once,TRBV29-1,20,TRBJ2-7,TGCAGCGTTGTAGGGGGACTAGCGGGGCATCTAGGGCCCTTCTCCTACGAGCAGTACTTC,CSVVGGLAGHLGPFSYEQYF
.,.,TRBV4-1,16,TRBJ1-4,TGCGCCAGCAGCCAAGGGTATGGGCCCCTTAATGAAAAACTGTTTTTT,CASSQGYGPLNEKLFF
.,.,TRBV30,15,TRBJ1-1,TGTGCCTGGAGCCCCCTAGGTGGCAAGAACACTGAAGCTTTCTTT,CAWSPLGGKNTEAFF
TRBD1,.,TRBV18,14,TRBJ2-7,TGTGCCAGCTCACCTCCCGGGACAGGCCGCGAGCAGTACTTC,CASSPPGTGREQYF
TRBD1,.,TRBV5-1,16,TRBJ2-3,TGCGCCAGCAGCTTGGTAGGGACAGGGAATTCAGATACGCAGTATTTT,CASSLVGTGNSDTQYF
.,.,TRBV18,15,TRBJ2-5,TGTGCCAGCTCCCCAGGGGCGGGGAGCCAAGAGACCCAGTACTTC,CASSPGAGSQETQYF
TRBD2,.,TRBV5-1,16,TRBJ2-3,TGCGCCAGCAGCCCAGGACTAGCGGAATCCACAGATACGCAGTATTTT,CASSPGLAESTDTQYF
.,.,TRBV4-1,16,TRBJ2-6,TGCGCCAGCAGCCAAGATACAGGGTCTGGGGCCAACGTCCTGACTTTC,CASSQDTGSGANVLTF
.,few,TRBV5-4,13,TRBJ1-1,TGTGCCAGCAGCGTCCCTGGGTTCACTGAAGCTTTCTTT,CASSVPGFTEAFF
TRBD2,once,TRBV7-6,17,TRBJ2-7,TGTGCCAGCAGCCGACTTCGGGCTAGCGGGGCCTCCTACGAGCAGTACTTC,CASSRLRASGASYEQYF
TRBD2,.,TRBV7-2,15,TRBJ2-5,TGTGCCAGCAGCTCGACTAGCGGGGGGTGGGAGACCCAGTACTTC,CASSSTSGGWETQYF
.,.,TRBV18,13,TRBJ1-5,TGTGCCAGCTCACCTGATATCAATCAGCCCCAGCATTTT,CASSPDINQPQHF
.,once,TRBV5-4,13,TRBJ2-5,TGTGCCAGCAGCTTGGAACCTGAAGAGACCCAGTACTTC,CASSLEPEETQYF
.,.,TRBV27,13,TRBJ2-1,TGTGCCAGCAGTCCGACTGGGACGTTCCGAAAGTTCTTC,CASSPTGTFRKFF
TRBD1,.,TRBV5-1,14,TRBJ2-7,TGCGCCAGCAGCTTGGGGACAGGAACGAGCGAGCAGTACTTC,CASSLGTGTSEQYF
.,.,TRBV19,14,TRBJ2-2,TGTGCCAGTAGTATAAGGCAGAACACCGGGGAGCTGTTTTTT,CASSIRQNTGELFF
TRBD1,.,TRBV14,14,TRBJ1-2,TGTGCCAGCAGACCTTCCGGGACAGGGTTCGGCTACACCTTC,CASRPSGTGFGYTF
TRBD1,.,TRBV15,15,TRBJ1-2,TGTGCCACCAGCAGAGGCCGGGACAGGGAAAGAGGCTACACCTTC,CATSRGRDRERGYTF
.,.,TRBV29-1,12,TRBJ1-1,TGCAGCACGCAGGGTGAGGGCACTGAAGCTTTCTTT,CSTQGEGTEAFF
TRBD2,few,TRBV4-1,17,TRBJ2-1,TGCGCCAGCAGCCAAGAAGGGACTAGCGGGGGGGCTAATGAGCAGTTCTTC,CASSQEGTSGGANEQFF
TRBD1,.,TRBV19,19,TRBJ2-6,TGTGCCAGTAGTCTCGCCGGGACAGGGGGCCTGTCAGGGGCCAACGTCCTGACTTTC,CASSLAGTGGLSGANVLTF
TRBD2,.,TRBV9,15,TRBJ2-1,TGTGCCAGCAGCTTCAGCGGGGGGGGCTACAATGAGCAGTTCTTC,CASSFSGGGYNEQFF